This is a list of T cell receptor beta chains from one sample in a study of post-analysis software for immune sequencing data. One entry per CDR3 protein, called by TCRdb with MiXCR from the PCR reads. Among about 500,000 distinct CDR3 sequences listed, roughly 46% were seen once. Source material: blood. The source is a girl aged 5 to 17 with multiple sclerosis. The CDR3 runs from the conserved cysteine through the conserved F or W. A D gene is named only where the DNA matches it firmly. Clone size, where shown, is once, few, many, or a class for clones that have expanded.

D gene: TRBD1
clone size: few
J gene: TRBJ2-5
V gene: TRBV5-1
CDR3 DNA: TGCGCCAGCAGTTCCGACAGGGTTGTGGAGACCCAGTACTTC
CDR3 protein: CASSSDRVVETQYF

D gene: TRBD2
clone size: .
J gene: TRBJ2-4
V gene: TRBV7-9
CDR3 DNA: TGTGCCAGCAGCTCCGCCGGGACTAGCGGGAGATACGGGAACATTCAGTACTTC
CDR3 protein: CASSSAGTSGRYGNIQYF

D gene: .
clone size: .
J gene: TRBJ2-5
V gene: TRBV18
CDR3 DNA: TGTGCCAGCTCACCGGCTAAAGAGACCCAGTACTTC
CDR3 protein: CASSPAKETQYF

D gene: TRBD2
clone size: few
J gene: TRBJ2-1
V gene: TRBV20-1
CDR3 DNA: TGCAGTGCAAACCCGGGACTAGCCCCGTTCTTC
CDR3 protein: CSANPGLAPFF

D gene: .
clone size: .
J gene: TRBJ2-3
V gene: TRBV7-9
CDR3 DNA: TGTGCCAGCAGCCCCGCGGTCGCGGTCACAGATACGCAGTATTTT
CDR3 protein: CASSPAVAVTDTQYF

D gene: .
clone size: few
J gene: TRBJ2-1
V gene: TRBV5-1
CDR3 DNA: TGCGCCAGCAGCTTTGCAGGAGACAATGAGCAGTTCTTC
CDR3 protein: CASSFAGDNEQFF

D gene: .
clone size: .
J gene: TRBJ1-5
V gene: TRBV20-1
CDR3 DNA: TGCAGTGCTAGAAAGGAAAACAGGGAACAGGGCTATCAGCCCCAGCATTTT
CDR3 protein: CSARKENREQGYQPQHF

D gene: TRBD2
clone size: .
J gene: TRBJ2-5
V gene: TRBV20-1
CDR3 DNA: TGCAGTGCTAGACTAGCGGGAGTGCGGAATGAGCAGTACTTC
CDR3 protein: CSARLAGVRNEQYF

D gene: .
clone size: .
J gene: TRBJ1-5
V gene: TRBV4-1
CDR3 DNA: TGCGCCAGCAGCCAAGACCCTACAGGGATCAATCAGCCCCAGCATTTT
CDR3 protein: CASSQDPTGINQPQHF

D gene: .
clone size: once
J gene: TRBJ1-1
V gene: TRBV12-3/TRBV12-4
CDR3 DNA: TGTGCCAGCAGTCCCGGTAGGGCTGAAGCTTTCTTT
CDR3 protein: CASSPGRAEAFF

D gene: .
clone size: .
J gene: TRBJ2-7
V gene: TRBV28
CDR3 DNA: TGTGCCAGCAACCTAGCTTCTCAGGGGACCTACTCCTACGAGCAGTACTTC
CDR3 protein: CASNLASQGTYSYEQYF

D gene: .
clone size: few
J gene: TRBJ2-3
V gene: TRBV28
CDR3 DNA: TGTGCCAGCAGCTTAGGAGGGCGAGATACGCAGTATTTT
CDR3 protein: CASSLGGRDTQYF

D gene: TRBD2
clone size: few
J gene: TRBJ2-3
V gene: TRBV5-1
CDR3 DNA: TGCGCCAGCAGCTTGGGGACTAGCGGGAGAGGGGGCACAGATACGCAGTATTTT
CDR3 protein: CASSLGTSGRGGTDTQYF

D gene: .
clone size: .
J gene: TRBJ2-7
V gene: TRBV28
CDR3 DNA: TGTGCCAGCAGCCCACCCGGACCGGGGCGTACCTACGAGCAGTACTTC
CDR3 protein: CASSPPGPGRTYEQYF

D gene: .
clone size: few
J gene: TRBJ2-7
V gene: TRBV20-1
CDR3 DNA: TGCAGTGCTAGAGATGAGGATAAGGGGAGCCTGGGGGACGAGCAGTACTTC
CDR3 protein: CSARDEDKGSLGDEQYF